This TCR beta chain appears in the sequencing data of a study of T-cell memory formation after mild COVID-19. Study summary: The study found TCR clusters largely donor specific.

Barcoded TCR alpha and TCR beta cDNA libraries with UMIs came from 5'RACE using constant-segment primers. MiXCR, applied by TCRdb to the 5' RACE reads, yields one record per CDR3 protein. The sample includes about 560,000 distinct CDR3 sequences, 20% to 25% of them seen just once. The V gene's germline CDR1 is MNHEY and CDR2 SMNVEV (reference sequence). Trimming took off 0 bases at V and 10 bases at J, with 25 bases between the two ends. This CDR3 comprises 19 residues. This clonotype has just a few counts. Sequencing was carried out using PBMCs or a T cell subset sorted from them (not recorded which). This sequence originates from an adult woman who had mild COVID-19 (a few samples of this study predate the infection). Cell type and time point are not known. The chain employs TRBV27 and TRBJ2-6; tentatively, D is TRBD1 (5 bases). The CDR3 spells CASSLSIRYSSTDENVLTF. The CDR3 DNA follows: TGTGCCAGCAGTTTATCGATCAGGTACAGTTCGACAGACGAGAACGTCCTGACTTTC. Using reference TRBV27 and TRBJ2-6 for the parts outside the CDR3, the full variable domain is EAQVTQNPRYLITVTGKKLTVTCSQNMNHEYMSWYRQDPGLGLRQIYYSMNVEVTDKGDVPEGYKVSRKEKRNFPLILESPSPNQTSLYFCASSLSIRYSSTDENVLTFGAGSRLTVL.